A single sample is the source of the 26 T cell receptor beta chains below, sequenced in a study of shared clonotypes between healthy human individuals (dated by TCRdb to 2018 to 2020). The receptor library was made with the immunoSEQ multiplex PCR assay. The immuneACCESS repertoire file appears here via TCRdb, limited to in-frame rearrangements. These files lack a portion of the clones; in checked studies, under half of the deficit traces to unresolved V genes, and the cause of the others is not known. The sample contains about 980,000 clones, less than 85% of them found a single time. The ten top clones hold approximately 1.5% of the sample. The specimen sequenced was memory CD4+ T cells sorted from blood. In the paper's terms, the cell subset or site label means: CD45RA-negative fraction. The receptors were gathered from a man between 18 and 35 years old in good health.

The chain uses TRBV4-3 and TRBJ2-2, with 14 nucleotides matching TRBD2. The CDR3 totals 16 residues. The V segment lost 4 bases and the J segment 8 bases; nucleotides outside the gene matches: 6. Germline V gene data show CDR1 as LGHNA and CDR2 as YSLEER. The CDR3 loop is CASSPGLAGGRGELFF. CDR3 DNA sequence: TGCGCCAGCAGCCCTGGACTAGCGGGAGGCCGAGGGGAGCTGTTTTTT.

The chain recombines TRBV30 with TRBJ1-2; D not certain. Germline loops: CDR1 GTSNPN, CDR2 SVGIG (reference sequence). The CDR3 totals 13 residues. The V end lost 5 bases, the J end lost 8 bases, and 18 bases lay between the germline ends. The CDR3 DNA reads TGTGCCTGGGTCGGGTTGACCAAGAGAGGCTACACCTTC. Translation: CAWVGLTKRGYTF.

The CDR3: CASSQLAGVPYEQYF. CDR3 in DNA: TGCGCCAGCAGCCAGCTAGCGGGAGTACCCTACGAGCAGTACTTC. The chain joins TRBV4-1 to TRBJ2-7, with 10 bases lining up with TRBD2. This CDR3 has 15 residues. V shed 3 bases, J shed 2 bases, and the junction held 4 bases outside the gene matches. CDR1 MGHRA and CDR2 YSYEKL come from the germline V gene.

The chain has TRBV6-1 and TRBJ1-4; D is perhaps TRBD1 (6 bases). Trimming stripped 6 bases from V and 11 bases from J, with 16 bases between. The length of the CDR3 is 13 residues. Germline CDR1 and CDR2: MNHNS and SASEGT. DNA for the CDR3: TGTGCCAGCAGGAGGGGGGTCTTCGAGAAACTGTTTTTT. This translates into CASRRGVFEKLFF.

The CDR3 spells CASSLASGNSPLHF. The DNA for the CDR3 is TGTGCCAGCAGCTTAGCGAGCGGGAATTCACCCCTCCACTTT. This rearrangement joins TRBV11-2 to TRBJ1-6; D gene uncertain. The CDR3 runs to 14 residues. Germline CDR1 reads SGHAT; CDR2 reads FQNNGV. Deletions cut 1 base from V and 7 bases from J, with 8 bases between. Full variable domain (outside the CDR3, taken from reference TRBV11-2 and TRBJ1-6): EAGVAQSPRYKIIEKRQSVAFWCNPISGHATLYWYQQILGQGPKLLIQFQNNGVVDDSQLPKDRFSAERLKGVDSTLKIQPAKLEDSAVYLCASSLASGNSPLHFGNGTRLTVT.

The J gene is TRBJ2-2, the V gene TRBV7-9, with D perhaps matching TRBD1 or TRBD2 (5 bases each). The CDR3 sequence is 16 residues long. Germline loops: CDR1 SEHNR, CDR2 FQNEAQ (reference sequence). Trimming cost V 7 bases and J 0 bases, with 15 bases left between them. DNA of the CDR3: TGTGCCAGCACCGGGCTGGGACCCTCGAACACCGGGGAGCTGTTTTTT. It specifies CASTGLGPSNTGELFF.

V gene TRBV2 combines with J gene TRBJ1-2, with TRBD1 as a possible D gene (5 bases). V was clipped by 2 bases and J by 0 bases, with 19 bases between them. CDR1 and CDR2 from the germline V gene are SNHLY and FYNNEI. The CDR3 sequence is 18 residues long. The DNA for the CDR3 is TGTGCCAGCAGTGAACGTTGGGCAGGGTATGGTGCTAACTATGGCTACACCTTC. The encoded protein is CASSERWAGYGANYGYTF.

The chain links TRBV5-1 to TRBJ1-2, with D tentatively TRBD1 (6 bases). The CDR3 is made up of 15 amino acids. CDR1 and CDR2 from the germline V gene are SGHRS and YFSETQ. V was pared by 0 bases and J by 7 bases, with 16 bases between. CDR3 in amino acids: CASSLDRQERVGYTF. DNA for the CDR3: TGCGCCAGCAGCTTGGACAGACAGGAGCGTGTTGGCTACACCTTC.

This chain links TRBV6-5 with TRBJ2-5; 7 bases are shared with TRBD1. J lost 3 bases, V lost 2 bases, and 3 bases had no gene match. Germline V gives CDR1 MNHEY, CDR2 SVGAGI. The CDR3 has 14 amino acids. The CDR3 protein is CASSYDRAEETQYF. In DNA form, the CDR3 reads TGTGCCAGCAGTTACGACAGGGCGGAAGAGACCCAGTACTTC.

This clone has a single count. The J gene is TRBJ2-7, the V gene TRBV7-2; 11 bases agree with TRBD1. This CDR3 comprises 14 residues. Unmatched junction bases numbered 6, after V lost 5 bases and J lost 6 bases. CDR1 is SGHTA and CDR2 is FQGNSA in the germline V gene. CDR3 DNA sequence: TGTGCCAGCAGCCCCAAGGGGACAGGGGGCGAGCAGTACTTC. This translates into CASSPKGTGGEQYF.

The table lists this clone with a count of one. The chain combines TRBV4-2 with TRBJ2-2, with D perhaps TRBD2 (6 bases). The CDR3 extends over 14 amino acids. Trimming left V 4 bases short and J 2 bases short, with 8 bases between. CDR1 is LGHNA and CDR2 is YNFKEQ in the germline V gene. As DNA, the CDR3 is TGTGCCAGCAGCCCCGGGGGAAACACCGGGGAGCTGTTTTTT. Translation gives CASSPGGNTGELFF.

The CDR3 DNA is TGTGCCAGCACTGACGGTTGGTACCAAGAGACCCAGTACTTC. Translating it yields CASTDGWYQETQYF. The J gene is TRBJ2-5, the V gene TRBV6-1; no definite D call. The germline V gene has CDR1 MNHNS and CDR2 SASEGT. The CDR3 loop spans 14 amino acids. V was trimmed by 7 bases and J by 0 bases, leaving 12 bases between them.

The chain has TRBV30 and TRBJ2-3; 13 bases align to TRBD2. Germline values: CDR1 GTSNPN, CDR2 SVGIG (reference sequence). Losses at the gene ends were 5 bases for V and 0 bases for J; bases not matched to a gene: 17. The CDR3 has 20 residues. CDR3 sequence reads: CAWVKSGLAGRLGSTDTQYF. The DNA of the CDR3 is TGTGCCTGGGTGAAATCGGGACTAGCGGGACGGCTTGGTAGCACAGATACGCAGTATTTT.

V and J are TRBV7-2 and TRBJ1-6; possibly TRBD1 for D (5 bases). The V end was cut by 2 bases, the J end by 2 bases, with 13 bases between. The CDR3 sequence is 17 residues long. Germline V gives CDR1 SGHTA, CDR2 FQGNSA. The CDR3, as DNA: TGTGCCAGCAGCTTACAGGGAGGGAATACCTATAATTCACCCCTCCACTTT. It encodes CASSLQGGNTYNSPLHF.

V is TRBV25-1 and J is TRBJ1-4; a weak D match, TRBD1 (5 bases). This CDR3 is built from 16 residues. V lost 3 bases and J lost 8, with 19 bases in between. Per the germline V gene, CDR1 is MGHDK and CDR2 is SYGVNS. CDR3 nucleotides: TGTGCCAGCAGTGATTCCCCAGGGTCATTTAAGGAAAAACTGTTTTTT. Residues: CASSDSPGSFKEKLFF.

J is TRBJ1-4 and V is TRBV13; D may be TRBD1 (5 bases). The CDR3 has 14 amino acids. In germline, CDR1 is PRHDT, CDR2 FYEKMQ (reference sequence). Between the trimmed V and J ends, which lost 2 bases and 7 bases, there was a span of 11 bases. The CDR3 region is CASSLWGVGEKLFF. CDR3 DNA: TGTGCCAGCAGCTTATGGGGGGTGGGTGAAAAACTGTTTTTT.

The chain couples TRBV5-8 to TRBJ2-5; no clear D gene. Germline V lookup: CDR1 SGHTS, CDR2 YDEGEE. The CDR3 length is 14 residues. The germline V and J ends were trimmed by 5 bases and 1 base, with 12 bases remaining between them. CDR3: CASSSTTLQETQYF. CDR3 nucleotide sequence: TGTGCCAGCAGTTCTACAACGCTCCAAGAGACCCAGTACTTC.

The rearrangement links TRBV27 to TRBJ1-6; a possible D gene is TRBD1 (5 bases). V dropped 2 bases and J dropped 9 bases, with 11 bases sitting between them. This CDR3 is built from 14 residues. Germline V lookup: CDR1 MNHEY, CDR2 SMNVEV (reference sequence). CDR3 coding DNA: TGTGCCAGCAGTTTAGGGTTGGACACTTCACCCCTCCACTTT. It codes for CASSLGLDTSPLHF.

In its sample, this clone was seen once. This chain joins TRBV6-6 and TRBJ2-3; D is possibly TRBD2 (5 bases). Trimming removed 5 bases at V and 3 bases at J, with 15 bases between. This CDR3 region has 15 residues. Germline lookup yields CDR1 MNHNY and CDR2 SVGAGI (reference sequence). The DNA for the CDR3 is TGTGCCAGCAGTCGCGGGTCAGATCGGACAGATACGCAGTATTTT. Protein: CASSRGSDRTDTQYF.

This sequence joins TRBV19 and TRBJ1-2; a weak D match, TRBD1 (5 bases). This CDR3 region has 14 residues. Germline V gives CDR1 LNHDA, CDR2 SQIVND (reference sequence). With 1 base removed from V and 6 bases from J, the gap between germline ends came to 12 bases. The CDR3 sequence: CASSIGGRVHGYTF. The DNA for the CDR3 is TGTGCCAGTAGTATAGGGGGCCGAGTTCATGGCTACACCTTC.

J is TRBJ2-4 and V is TRBV7-9; D gene ambiguous. This CDR3 contains 17 residues. CDR1 SEHNR and CDR2 FQNEAQ come from the germline V gene (reference sequence). With 3 bases removed from V and 1 base from J, the gap between germline ends came to 16 bases. The CDR3 region has the DNA TGTGCCAGCAGCTTCCCCCCCGAGCCACGGGCCAAAAACATTCAGTACTTC. It encodes CASSFPPEPRAKNIQYF.

The J gene is TRBJ2-1, the V gene TRBV25-1; a weak D match, TRBD1 (6 bases). CDR3 length: 15 residues. Trimming shortened V by 4 bases and J by 7 bases, and 17 bases separated the two germline ends. CDR1 is MGHDK, CDR2 SYGVNS, per germline. Written as DNA, the CDR3 is TGTGCCAGCAGTGGCCTAGCAAGGGGGAAGAATGAGCAGTTCTTC. Translating gives CASSGLARGKNEQFF.

This clone has only one observation. V gene TRBV10-3 combines with J gene TRBJ2-7, with a weak D call TRBD1 (6 bases). With 6 bases removed from V and 5 bases from J, the gap between germline ends came to 17 bases. Germline loops: CDR1 ENHRY, CDR2 SYGVKD. There are 14 residues in the CDR3. The CDR3 region has the DNA TGTGCCATCAGCAAGGGGGTGGAAGGGAACGAGCAGTACTTC. This encodes CAISKGVEGNEQYF.

The rearrangement joins TRBV7-8 to TRBJ2-7; the match to TRBD2 covers 9 bases. Per the germline V gene, CDR1 is SGHVS and CDR2 is FQNEAQ. The CDR3 runs to 16 residues. The ends lost 5 bases at V and 5 bases at J; junction bases unmatched: 13. CDR3 sequence: CASSARGSGSSHEQYF. CDR3 DNA: TGTGCCAGCAGCGCCCGGGGTAGCGGGAGTAGCCACGAGCAGTACTTC.

The table lists this clone with a few counts. This chain connects TRBV28 to TRBJ1-5; D unresolved. The germline V and J ends were trimmed by 5 bases and 0 bases, with 11 bases remaining between them. The CDR3 spans 15 residues. CDR1 and CDR2 (germline): MDHEN, SYDVKM. CDR3 residues: CASSPTRASNQPQHF. DNA for the CDR3: TGTGCCAGCAGTCCCACCAGAGCTAGCAATCAGCCCCAGCATTTT.

The chain links TRBV2 to TRBJ1-5, with TRBD1 as a possible D gene (5 bases). V was pared by 3 bases and J by 6 bases, with 12 bases between. Per germline, CDR1 SNHLY and CDR2 FYNNEI. This CDR3 spans 14 amino acids. CDR3 protein: CASSDAGSGQPQHF. CDR3 DNA sequence: TGTGCCAGCAGTGACGCAGGGTCGGGTCAGCCCCAGCATTTT.